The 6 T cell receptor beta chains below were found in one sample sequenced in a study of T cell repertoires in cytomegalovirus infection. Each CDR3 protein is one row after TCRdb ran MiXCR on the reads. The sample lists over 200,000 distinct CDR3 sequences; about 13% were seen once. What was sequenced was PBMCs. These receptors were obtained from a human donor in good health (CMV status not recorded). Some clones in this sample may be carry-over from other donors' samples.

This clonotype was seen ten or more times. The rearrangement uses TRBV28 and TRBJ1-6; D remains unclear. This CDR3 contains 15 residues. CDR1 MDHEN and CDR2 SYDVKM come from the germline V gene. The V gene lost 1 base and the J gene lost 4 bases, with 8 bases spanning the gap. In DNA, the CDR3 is TGTGCCAGCAGTTTATTCTCAGATTATAATTCACCCCTCCACTTT. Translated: CASSLFSDYNSPLHF.

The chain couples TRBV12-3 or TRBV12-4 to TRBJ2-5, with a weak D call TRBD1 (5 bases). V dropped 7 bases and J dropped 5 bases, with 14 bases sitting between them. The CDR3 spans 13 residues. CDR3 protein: CASTLGARETQYF. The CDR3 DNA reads TGTGCCAGCACCCTAGGGGCACGGGAGACCCAGTACTTC.

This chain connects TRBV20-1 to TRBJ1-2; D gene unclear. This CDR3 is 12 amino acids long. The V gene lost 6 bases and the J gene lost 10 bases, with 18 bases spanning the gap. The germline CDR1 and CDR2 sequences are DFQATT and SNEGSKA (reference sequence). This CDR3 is CSARDMEVDYTF. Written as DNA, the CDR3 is TGCAGTGCAAGGGATATGGAGGTTGACTACACCTTC.

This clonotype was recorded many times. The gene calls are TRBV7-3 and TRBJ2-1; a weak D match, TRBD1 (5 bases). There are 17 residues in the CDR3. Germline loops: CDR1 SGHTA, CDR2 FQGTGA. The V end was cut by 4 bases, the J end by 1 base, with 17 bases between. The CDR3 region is CASSSQGGSPSYNEQFF. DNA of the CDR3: TGTGCCAGCAGCTCTCAGGGTGGTAGCCCGTCCTACAATGAGCAGTTCTTC.

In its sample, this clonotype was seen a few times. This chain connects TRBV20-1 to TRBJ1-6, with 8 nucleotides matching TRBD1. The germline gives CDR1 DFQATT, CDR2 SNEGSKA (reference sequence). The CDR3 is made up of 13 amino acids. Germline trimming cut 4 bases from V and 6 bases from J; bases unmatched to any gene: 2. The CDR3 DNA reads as TGCAGTGCTACTCAGGGGGCTAATTCACCCCTCCACTTT. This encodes CSATQGANSPLHF.

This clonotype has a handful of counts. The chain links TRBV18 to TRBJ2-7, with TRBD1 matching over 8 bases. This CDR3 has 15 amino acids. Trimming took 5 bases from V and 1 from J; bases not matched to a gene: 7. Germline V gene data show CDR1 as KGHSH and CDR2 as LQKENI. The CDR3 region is CASSADRGPSYEQYF. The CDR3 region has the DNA TGTGCCAGCTCAGCCGACAGGGGTCCATCCTACGAGCAGTACTTC.